Listed below are T cell receptor beta chains from one sample, sequenced in a study of patients and donors after allogeneic stem cell transplantation. TCRdb processed the RT-PCR reads anew with MiXCR; each CDR3 protein has one entry. The sample includes tens of thousands of distinct CDR3 sequences, about a quarter of them seen just once. The sample comprised blood, either unsorted or a sorted T cell fraction (not recorded which). The receptors shown here come from a human donor who was either an allogeneic HSCT recipient or a stem cell or donor lymphocyte infusion donor (not recorded which). It is not recorded whose cells these are; they may come from a transplant donor. CDR3s include the opening cysteine and the closing phenylalanine or tryptophan. Each record gives: J gene, clone size, D gene, V gene, CDR3 length, CDR3 DNA, CDR3 protein. D genes are given only for firm matches. Where a row states a size, it is once, few, many or the class of an expanded clone; other rows omit it.

J gene: TRBJ1-2; clone size: -; D gene: TRBD1; V gene: TRBV5-6; CDR3 length: 12; CDR3 DNA: TGTGCCAGCAGCTTGACAGGGGGTGGCTACACCTTC; CDR3 protein: CASSLTGGGYTF
J gene: TRBJ2-7; clone size: few; D gene: TRBD1; V gene: TRBV5-1; CDR3 length: 16; CDR3 DNA: TGCGCCAGCAGCTGGGACCGGGACAGGGGGCGATACGAGCAGTACTTC; CDR3 protein: CASSWDRDRGRYEQYF
J gene: TRBJ1-2; clone size: -; D gene: -; V gene: TRBV20-1; CDR3 length: 14; CDR3 DNA: TGCAGTGCCGGGGATATTCCTCATCAGGGGATATACACCTTC; CDR3 protein: CSAGDIPHQGIYTF
J gene: TRBJ1-6; clone size: few; D gene: -; V gene: TRBV12-3/TRBV12-4; CDR3 length: 15; CDR3 DNA: TGTGCCAGCAGTCCCGAGGGACCCTATAATTCACCCCTCCACTTT; CDR3 protein: CASSPEGPYNSPLHF
J gene: TRBJ2-7; clone size: few; D gene: TRBD2; V gene: TRBV5-1; CDR3 length: 14; CDR3 DNA: TGCGCCAGCGCCGCCTCGACTAGCGTAGTCGAGCAGTACTTC; CDR3 protein: CASAASTSVVEQYF
J gene: TRBJ2-2; clone size: -; D gene: TRBD2; V gene: TRBV20-1; CDR3 length: 14; CDR3 DNA: TGCAGTGCTAAGAGCGGGGGCCACACCGGGGAGCTGTTTTTT; CDR3 protein: CSAKSGGHTGELFF
J gene: TRBJ2-3; clone size: -; D gene: -; V gene: TRBV30; CDR3 length: 12; CDR3 DNA: TGTGCCTGGGGGCGGGGCACAGATACGCAGTATTTT; CDR3 protein: CAWGRGTDTQYF
J gene: TRBJ1-2; clone size: -; D gene: -; V gene: TRBV5-1; CDR3 length: 15; CDR3 DNA: TGCGCCAGCAGCTTGGACCCAGGGGCTGGCTATGGCTACACCTTC; CDR3 protein: CASSLDPGAGYGYTF
J gene: TRBJ1-3; clone size: few; D gene: -; V gene: TRBV7-2; CDR3 length: 15; CDR3 DNA: TGTGCCAGCAGCTCGCGGATACAGACTGGAAACACCATATATTTT; CDR3 protein: CASSSRIQTGNTIYF
J gene: TRBJ1-2; clone size: few; D gene: TRBD1; V gene: TRBV10-3; CDR3 length: 16; CDR3 DNA: TGTGCCATCAGTGACTTCGGGACAGGGGAAAACTATGGCTACACCTTC; CDR3 protein: CAISDFGTGENYGYTF
J gene: TRBJ2-5; clone size: few; D gene: -; V gene: TRBV7-2; CDR3 length: 15; CDR3 DNA: TGTGCCAGCAGCTTAGTACTAGTCCTTCCAGAGACCCAGTACTTC; CDR3 protein: CASSLVLVLPETQYF
J gene: TRBJ1-3; clone size: few; D gene: -; V gene: TRBV7-2; CDR3 length: 16; CDR3 DNA: TGTGCCAGCAGCTTAGGGACTGGGGGCTCTGGAAACACCATATATTTT; CDR3 protein: CASSLGTGGSGNTIYF